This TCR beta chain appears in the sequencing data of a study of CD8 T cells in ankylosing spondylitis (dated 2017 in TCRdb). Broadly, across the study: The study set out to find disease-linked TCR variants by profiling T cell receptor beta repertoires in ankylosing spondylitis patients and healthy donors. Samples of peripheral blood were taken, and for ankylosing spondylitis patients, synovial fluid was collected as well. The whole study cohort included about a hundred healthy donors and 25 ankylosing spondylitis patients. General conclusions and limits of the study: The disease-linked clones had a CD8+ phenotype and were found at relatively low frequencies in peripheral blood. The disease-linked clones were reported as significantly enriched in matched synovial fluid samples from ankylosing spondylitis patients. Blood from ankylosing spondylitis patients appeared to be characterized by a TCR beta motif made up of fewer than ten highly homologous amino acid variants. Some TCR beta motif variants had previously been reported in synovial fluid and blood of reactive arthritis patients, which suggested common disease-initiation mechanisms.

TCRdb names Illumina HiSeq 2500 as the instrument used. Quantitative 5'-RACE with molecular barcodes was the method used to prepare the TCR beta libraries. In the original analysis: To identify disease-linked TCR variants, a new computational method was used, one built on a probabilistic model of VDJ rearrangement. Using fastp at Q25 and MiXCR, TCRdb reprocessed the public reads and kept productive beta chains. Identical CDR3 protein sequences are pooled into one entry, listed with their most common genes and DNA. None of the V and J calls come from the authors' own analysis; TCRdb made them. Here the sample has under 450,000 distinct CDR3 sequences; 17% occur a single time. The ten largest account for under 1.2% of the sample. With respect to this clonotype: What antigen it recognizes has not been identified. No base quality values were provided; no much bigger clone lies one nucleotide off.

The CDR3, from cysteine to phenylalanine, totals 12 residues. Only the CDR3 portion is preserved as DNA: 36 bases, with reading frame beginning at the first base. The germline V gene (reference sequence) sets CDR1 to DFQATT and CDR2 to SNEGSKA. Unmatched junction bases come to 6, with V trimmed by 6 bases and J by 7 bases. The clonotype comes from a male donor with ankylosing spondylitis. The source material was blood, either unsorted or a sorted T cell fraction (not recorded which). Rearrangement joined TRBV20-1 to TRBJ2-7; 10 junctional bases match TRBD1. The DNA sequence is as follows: TGCAGTGCAACCGGGACAGGGGATGAGCAGTACTTC. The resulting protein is CSATGTGDEQYF.